This T cell receptor (beta chain) was obtained from a study of cytomegalovirus exposure and HLA in healthy donors. There are 13 residues in the CDR3. V lost 4 bases and J 5 bases, leaving 11 bases between the germline ends. Germline assignment: CDR1 SEHNR and CDR2 FQNEAQ (reference sequence). The PCR used 60 Vbeta and 13 Jbeta primers. The assay was immunoSEQ multiplex PCR, and TCRdb's table has in-frame clones only and misses some. The sample records approximately 160,000 clones, around 80% being singletons. V and J are TRBV7-9 and TRBJ2-5; perhaps TRBD2 as D (6 bases). The TCR originated in a man aged 18 to 30 in good health and CMV-seronegative. The source material was PBMCs. CDR3: CASSSDRGETQYF. CDR3 bases: TGTGCCAGCAGCTCGGACCGGGGGGAGACCCAGTACTTC.